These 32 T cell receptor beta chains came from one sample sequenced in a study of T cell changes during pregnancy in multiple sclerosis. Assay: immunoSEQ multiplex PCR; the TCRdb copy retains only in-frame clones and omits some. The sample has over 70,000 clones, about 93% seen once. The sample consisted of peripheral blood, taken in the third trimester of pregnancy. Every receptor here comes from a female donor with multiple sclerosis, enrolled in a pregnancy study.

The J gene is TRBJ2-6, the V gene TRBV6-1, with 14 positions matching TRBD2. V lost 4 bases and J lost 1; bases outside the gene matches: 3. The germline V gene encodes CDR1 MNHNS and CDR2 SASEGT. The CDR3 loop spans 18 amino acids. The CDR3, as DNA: TGTGCCAGCAGTGCAAGACTAGCGGGAGGGTCTGGGGCCAACGTCCTGACTTTC. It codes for CASSARLAGGSGANVLTF.

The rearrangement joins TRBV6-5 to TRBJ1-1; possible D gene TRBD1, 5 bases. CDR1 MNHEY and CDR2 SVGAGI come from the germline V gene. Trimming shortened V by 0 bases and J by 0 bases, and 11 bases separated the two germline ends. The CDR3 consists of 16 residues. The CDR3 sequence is CASSYSRVPMNTEAFF. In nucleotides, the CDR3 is TGTGCCAGCAGTTACTCCAGGGTCCCCATGAACACTGAAGCTTTCTTT.

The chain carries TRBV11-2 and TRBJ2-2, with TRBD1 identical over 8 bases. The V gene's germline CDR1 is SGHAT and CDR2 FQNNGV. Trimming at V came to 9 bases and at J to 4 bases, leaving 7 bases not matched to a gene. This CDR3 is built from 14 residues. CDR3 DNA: TGTGCCAGTTTCACAGGGGGTAGCACCGGGGAGCTGTTTTTT. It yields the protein CASFTGGSTGELFF.

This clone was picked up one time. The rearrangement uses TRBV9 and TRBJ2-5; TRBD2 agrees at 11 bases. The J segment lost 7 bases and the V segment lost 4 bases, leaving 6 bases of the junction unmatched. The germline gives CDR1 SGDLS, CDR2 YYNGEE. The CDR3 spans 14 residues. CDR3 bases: TGTGCCAGCAGCAAGACTAGCGGGATGGGGACCCAGTACTTC. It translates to CASSKTSGMGTQYF.

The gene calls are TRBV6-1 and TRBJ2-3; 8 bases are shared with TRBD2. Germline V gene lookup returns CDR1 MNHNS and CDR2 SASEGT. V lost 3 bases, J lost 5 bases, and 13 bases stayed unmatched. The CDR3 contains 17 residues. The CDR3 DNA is TGTGCCAGCAGTGATAACCTCGGGGGGGGTTGGGTAGATACGCAGTATTTT. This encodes CASSDNLGGGWVDTQYF.

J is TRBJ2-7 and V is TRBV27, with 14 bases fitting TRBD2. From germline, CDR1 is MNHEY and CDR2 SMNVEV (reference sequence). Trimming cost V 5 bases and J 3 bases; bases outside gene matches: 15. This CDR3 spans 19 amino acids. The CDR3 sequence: CASSQARLAGGLRHYEQYF. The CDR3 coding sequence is TGTGCCAGCAGTCAGGCAAGACTAGCGGGAGGGCTACGTCACTACGAGCAGTACTTC.

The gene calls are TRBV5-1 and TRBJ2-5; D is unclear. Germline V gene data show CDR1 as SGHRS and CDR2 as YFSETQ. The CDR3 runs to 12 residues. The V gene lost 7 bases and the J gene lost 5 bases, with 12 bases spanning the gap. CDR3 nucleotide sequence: TGCGCCAGCGCTTCTAGGCCCGAGACCCAGTACTTC. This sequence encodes CASASRPETQYF.

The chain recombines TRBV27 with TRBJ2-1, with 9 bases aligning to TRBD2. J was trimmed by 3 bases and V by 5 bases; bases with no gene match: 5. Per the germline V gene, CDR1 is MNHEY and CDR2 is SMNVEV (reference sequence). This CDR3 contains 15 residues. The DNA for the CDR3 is TGTGCCAGCAGTCTTTCTAGCGGGATCTACAATGAGCAGTTCTTC. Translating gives CASSLSSGIYNEQFF.

The CDR3 protein is CASRQGAREQYF. In DNA form, the CDR3 reads TGTGCCAGCAGGCAGGGGGCAAGGGAGCAGTACTTC. V gene TRBV28 combines with J gene TRBJ2-7; TRBD1 matches 8 bases. From germline, CDR1 is MDHEN and CDR2 SYDVKM. With V trimmed by 6 bases and J by 7 bases, 5 bases remained unmatched. The length of the CDR3 is 12 residues.

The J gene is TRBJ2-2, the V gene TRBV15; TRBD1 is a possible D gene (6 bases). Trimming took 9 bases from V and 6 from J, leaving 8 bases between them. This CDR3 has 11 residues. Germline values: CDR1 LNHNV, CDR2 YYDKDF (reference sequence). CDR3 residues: CATAGAGELFF. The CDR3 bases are TGTGCCACAGCAGGGGCCGGGGAGCTGTTTTTT.

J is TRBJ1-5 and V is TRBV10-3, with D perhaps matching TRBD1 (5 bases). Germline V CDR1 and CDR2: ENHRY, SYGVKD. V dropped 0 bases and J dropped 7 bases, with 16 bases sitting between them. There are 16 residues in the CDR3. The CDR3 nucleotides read TGTGCCATCAGTGAGTCTAGAGGTGGGGCAGGACAGCCCCAGCATTTT. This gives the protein CAISESRGGAGQPQHF.

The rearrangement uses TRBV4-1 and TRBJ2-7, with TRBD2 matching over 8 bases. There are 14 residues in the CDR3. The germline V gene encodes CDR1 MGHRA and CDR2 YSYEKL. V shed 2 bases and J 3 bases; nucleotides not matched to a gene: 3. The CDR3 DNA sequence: TGCGCCAGCAGCCAACAAGCGGGAGACTACGAGCAGTACTTC. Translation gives CASSQQAGDYEQYF.

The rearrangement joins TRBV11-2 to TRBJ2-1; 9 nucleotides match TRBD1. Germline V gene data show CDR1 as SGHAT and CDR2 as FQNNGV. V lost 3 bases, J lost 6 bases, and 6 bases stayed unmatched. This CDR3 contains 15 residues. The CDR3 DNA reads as TGTGCCAGCAGCTTGGACAGGGGAAGGGGCAATGAGCAGTTCTTC. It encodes CASSLDRGRGNEQFF.

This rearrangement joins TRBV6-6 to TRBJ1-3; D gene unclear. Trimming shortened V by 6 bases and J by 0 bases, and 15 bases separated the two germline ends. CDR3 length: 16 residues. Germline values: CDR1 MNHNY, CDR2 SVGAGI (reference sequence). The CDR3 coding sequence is TGTGCCAGCAGCCAGGTCAGGTCCGCCTCTGGAAACACCATATATTTT. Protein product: CASSQVRSASGNTIYF.

The CDR3 spells CASRNPKPGQGCYGYTF. DNA of the CDR3: TGCGCCAGCAGAAACCCAAAACCGGGACAGGGTTGCTATGGCTACACCTTC. The gene calls are TRBV10-1 and TRBJ1-2, with 9 bases aligning to TRBD1. Losses at the gene ends were 6 bases for V and 4 bases for J; bases not matched to a gene: 15. Germline V gene sequence: CDR1 WNHNN, CDR2 SYGVQD (reference sequence). The CDR3 contains 17 residues.

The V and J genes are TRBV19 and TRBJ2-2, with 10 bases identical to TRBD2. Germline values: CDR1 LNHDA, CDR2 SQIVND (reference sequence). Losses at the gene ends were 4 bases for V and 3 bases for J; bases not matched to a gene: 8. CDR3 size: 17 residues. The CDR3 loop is CASSTSIAGGYTGELFF. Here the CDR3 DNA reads TGTGCCAGTAGTACCTCTATAGCGGGAGGCTACACCGGGGAGCTGTTTTTT.

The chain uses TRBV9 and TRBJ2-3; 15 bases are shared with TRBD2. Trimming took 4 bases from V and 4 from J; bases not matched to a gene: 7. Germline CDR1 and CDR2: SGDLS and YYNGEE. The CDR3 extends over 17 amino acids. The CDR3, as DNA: TGTGCCAGCAGCCCCCGGACTAGCGGGAGGGAATCAGATACGCAGTATTTT. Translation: CASSPRTSGRESDTQYF.

The CDR3 DNA is TGTGCCAGCAGCTTAGGCCCAGACAGGGCCCATTCCTCCTACAATGAGCAGTTCTTC. Translated: CASSLGPDRAHSSYNEQFF. The genes are TRBV7-9 and TRBJ2-1; the match to TRBD1 covers 7 bases. CDR1 and CDR2 from the germline V gene are SEHNR and FQNEAQ (reference sequence). This CDR3 region has 19 residues. Trimming at V came to 1 base and at J to 0 bases, leaving 12 bases not matched to a gene.

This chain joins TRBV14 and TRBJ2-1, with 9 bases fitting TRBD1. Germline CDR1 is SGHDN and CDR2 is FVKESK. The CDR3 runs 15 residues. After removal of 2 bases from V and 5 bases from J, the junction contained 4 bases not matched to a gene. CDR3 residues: CASSQWDREDNEQFF. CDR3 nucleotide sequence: TGTGCCAGCAGCCAATGGGACAGGGAAGACAATGAGCAGTTCTTC.

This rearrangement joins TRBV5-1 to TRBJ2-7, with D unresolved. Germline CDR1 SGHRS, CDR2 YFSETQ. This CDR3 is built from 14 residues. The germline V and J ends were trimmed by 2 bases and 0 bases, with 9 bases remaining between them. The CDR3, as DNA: TGCGCCAGCAGCTTTTCATCACTCTCCTACGAGCAGTACTTC. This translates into CASSFSSLSYEQYF.

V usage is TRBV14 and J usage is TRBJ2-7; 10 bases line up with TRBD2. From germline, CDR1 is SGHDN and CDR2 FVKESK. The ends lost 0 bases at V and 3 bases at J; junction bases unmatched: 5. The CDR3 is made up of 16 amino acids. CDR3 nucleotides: TGTGCCAGCAGCCAAGAAGCCGGACTAGCGGTCTACGAGCAGTACTTC. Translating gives CASSQEAGLAVYEQYF.

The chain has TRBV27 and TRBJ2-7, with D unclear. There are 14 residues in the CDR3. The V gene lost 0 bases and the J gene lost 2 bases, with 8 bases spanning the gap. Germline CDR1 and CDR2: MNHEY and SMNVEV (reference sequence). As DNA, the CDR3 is TGTGCCAGCAGTTTATCTAGAGGAGCCTACGAGCAGTACTTC. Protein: CASSLSRGAYEQYF.

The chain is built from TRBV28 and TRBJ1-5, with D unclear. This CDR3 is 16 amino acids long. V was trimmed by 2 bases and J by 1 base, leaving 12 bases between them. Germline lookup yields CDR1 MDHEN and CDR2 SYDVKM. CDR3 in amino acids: CASSLVSGRSNQPQHF. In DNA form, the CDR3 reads TGTGCCAGCAGTTTAGTGTCAGGTAGAAGCAATCAGCCCCAGCATTTT.

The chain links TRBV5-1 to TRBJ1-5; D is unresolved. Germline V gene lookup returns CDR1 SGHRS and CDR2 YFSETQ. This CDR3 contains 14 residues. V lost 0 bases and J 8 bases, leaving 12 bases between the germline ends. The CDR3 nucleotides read TGCGCCAGCAGCTTGGGCTATAGCGGGGAGCCCCAGCATTTT. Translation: CASSLGYSGEPQHF.

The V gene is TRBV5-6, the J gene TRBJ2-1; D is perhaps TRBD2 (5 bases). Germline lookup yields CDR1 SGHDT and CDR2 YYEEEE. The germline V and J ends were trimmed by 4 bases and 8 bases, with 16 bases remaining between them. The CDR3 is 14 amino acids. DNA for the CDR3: TGTGCCAGCAGCGCCCCTGAAGCCGGGGATGAGCAGTTCTTC. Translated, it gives CASSAPEAGDEQFF.

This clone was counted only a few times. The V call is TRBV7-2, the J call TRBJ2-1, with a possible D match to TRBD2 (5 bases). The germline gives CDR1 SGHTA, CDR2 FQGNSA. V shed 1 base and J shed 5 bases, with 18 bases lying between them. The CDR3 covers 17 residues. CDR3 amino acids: CASSLGLGRSFHNEQFF. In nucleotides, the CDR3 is TGTGCCAGCAGCTTAGGTCTTGGGAGATCGTTCCACAATGAGCAGTTCTTC. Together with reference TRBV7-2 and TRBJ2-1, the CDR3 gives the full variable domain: GAGVSQSPSNKVTEKGKDVELRCDPISGHTALYWYRQSLGQGLEFLIYFQGNSAPDKSGLPSDRFSAERTGGSVSTLTIQRTQQEDSAVYLCASSLGLGRSFHNEQFFGPGTRLTVL.

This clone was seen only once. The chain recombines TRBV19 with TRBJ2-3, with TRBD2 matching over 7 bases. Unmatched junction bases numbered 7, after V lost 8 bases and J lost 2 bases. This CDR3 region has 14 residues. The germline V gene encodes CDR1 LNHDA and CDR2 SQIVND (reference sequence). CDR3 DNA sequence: TGTGCCAGTCGGGAGGCGGGTTACACAGATACGCAGTATTTT. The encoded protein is CASREAGYTDTQYF.

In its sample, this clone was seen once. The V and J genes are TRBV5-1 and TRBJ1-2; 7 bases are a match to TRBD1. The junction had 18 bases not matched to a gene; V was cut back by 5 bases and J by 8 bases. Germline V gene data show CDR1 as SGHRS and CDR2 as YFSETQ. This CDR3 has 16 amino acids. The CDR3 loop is CASSPTSTGKAWGYTF. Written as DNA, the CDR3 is TGCGCCAGCAGTCCCACTTCGACAGGGAAAGCCTGGGGCTACACCTTC.

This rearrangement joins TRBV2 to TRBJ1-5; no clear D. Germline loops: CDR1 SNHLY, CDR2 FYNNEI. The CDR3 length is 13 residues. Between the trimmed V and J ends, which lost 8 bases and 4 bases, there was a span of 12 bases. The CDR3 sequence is CASARELNQPQHF. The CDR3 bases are TGTGCCAGCGCTCGGGAACTAAATCAGCCCCAGCATTTT.

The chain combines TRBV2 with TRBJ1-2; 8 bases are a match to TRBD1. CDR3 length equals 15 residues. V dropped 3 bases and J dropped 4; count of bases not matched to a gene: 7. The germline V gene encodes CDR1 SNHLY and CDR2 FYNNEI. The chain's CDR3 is CASSETGVILYGYTF. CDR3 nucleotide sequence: TGTGCCAGCAGTGAGACAGGGGTAATCCTCTATGGCTACACCTTC.

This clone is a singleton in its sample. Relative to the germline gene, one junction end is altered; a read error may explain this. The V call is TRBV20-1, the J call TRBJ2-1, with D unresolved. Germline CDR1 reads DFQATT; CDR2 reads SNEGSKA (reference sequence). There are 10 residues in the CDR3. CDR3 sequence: CSAGDSRQFF. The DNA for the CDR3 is TGCAGTGCTGGAGACTCGCGGCAGTTCTTC.

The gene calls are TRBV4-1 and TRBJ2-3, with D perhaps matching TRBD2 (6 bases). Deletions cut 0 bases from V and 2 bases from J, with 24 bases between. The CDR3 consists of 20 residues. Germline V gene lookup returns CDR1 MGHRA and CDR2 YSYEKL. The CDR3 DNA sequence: TGCGCCAGCAGCCAAGATCCCCCCTCATCCGGGAGCATTCACACAGATACGCAGTATTTT. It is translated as CASSQDPPSSGSIHTDTQYF.